These 24 T cell receptor beta chains were all obtained from the same sample, sequenced in a study of blood T cell repertoires in COVID-19. Sequencing was performed with immunoSEQ multiplex PCR; in TCRdb, only in-frame clones are kept and a portion is missing. Counted here are roughly 180,000 clones, almost 85% occurring once; the ten biggest clones make up approximately 10%. Material for sequencing was PBMCs or T cells enriched from blood (not recorded which). All receptors derive from a man aged 50-60 years who had recovered from COVID-19.

This chain joins TRBV19 and TRBJ2-1; D not certain. The V end was cut by 3 bases, the J end by 5 bases, with 17 bases between. CDR1 is LNHDA and CDR2 is SQIVND in the germline V gene (reference sequence). This CDR3 is built from 16 residues. CDR3 residues: CASSIRVSTFHNEQFF. In DNA, the CDR3 is TGTGCCAGTAGTATTCGTGTTTCCACATTTCACAATGAGCAGTTCTTC.

This clone was picked up one time. The rearrangement joins TRBV29-1 to TRBJ2-5; 7 bases are shared with TRBD2. This CDR3 contains 16 residues. The V and J ends lost 2 bases and 5 bases, in that order; junction bases with no gene match: 14. The germline CDR1 and CDR2 sequences are SQVTM and ANQGSEA. For the CDR3, the DNA is TGCAGCGTTGAAATATCGACCGGGACTACACATGAGACCCAGTACTTC. It is translated as CSVEISTGTTHETQYF.

V usage is TRBV27 and J usage is TRBJ2-2; TRBD2 might be the D (6 bases). The CDR3 is made up of 17 amino acids. V lost 0 bases to trimming and J lost 6 bases, with 17 bases between them. Germline loops: CDR1 MNHEY, CDR2 SMNVEV (reference sequence). CDR3 nucleotide sequence: TGTGCCAGCAGTTTATCACCGGCGGGGTTGACGCCCGGGGAGCTGTTTTTT. Residues: CASSLSPAGLTPGELFF.

This clone has a handful of counts. The V gene is TRBV7-9, the J gene TRBJ2-7, with 10 nucleotides matching TRBD1. This CDR3 region has 15 residues. Germline trimming cut 1 base from V and 5 bases from J; bases unmatched to any gene: 5. Germline V CDR1 and CDR2: SEHNR, FQNEAQ (reference sequence). The CDR3 sequence is CASSLVGQGLNEQYF. CDR3 nucleotides: TGTGCCAGCAGCTTAGTGGGACAGGGGTTGAACGAGCAGTACTTC.

The V call is TRBV5-1, the J call TRBJ2-5, with no clear D. V lost 1 base and J 2 bases, leaving 6 bases between the germline ends. Germline V lookup: CDR1 SGHRS, CDR2 YFSETQ. This CDR3 is built from 13 residues. DNA of the CDR3: TGCGCCAGCAGCTTGAGCCTGCAAGAGACCCAGTACTTC. Translation gives CASSLSLQETQYF.

CDR3 loop: CASRYRGGTGELFF. CDR3 nucleotides: TGTGCCAGCAGATACAGGGGGGGCACCGGGGAGCTGTTTTTT. The rearrangement uses TRBV5-6 and TRBJ2-2; D might be TRBD1 (8 bases). The CDR3 loop spans 14 amino acids. Trimming took off 5 bases at V and 4 bases at J, with 12 bases between the two ends. Germline V gene lookup returns CDR1 SGHDT and CDR2 YYEEEE. Using reference TRBV5-6 and TRBJ2-2 for the parts outside the CDR3, the full variable domain is DAGVTQSPTHLIKTRGQQVTLRCSPKSGHDTVSWYQQALGQGPQFIFQYYEEEERQRGNFPDRFSGHQFPNYSSELNVNALLLGDSALYLCASRYRGGTGELFFGEGSRLTVL.

This clone was found once. The V and J genes are TRBV3-1 (or the pseudogene TRBV3-2) and TRBJ2-1; 9 bases map to TRBD2. Looked up from germline, CDR1 is LGHDT and CDR2 is YNNKEL (reference sequence). The CDR3 sequence is 15 residues long. J was trimmed by 0 bases and V by 4 bases; bases with no gene match: 1. CDR3 region: CASSRSGSSYNEQFF. The CDR3 region has the DNA TGTGCCAGCAGCCGTAGCGGGAGCTCCTACAATGAGCAGTTCTTC.

As for this clone: In the same sample, other DNA sequences code for this CDR3. This sequence joins TRBV20-1 and TRBJ2-1; D remains unclear. In germline, CDR1 is DFQATT, CDR2 SNEGSKA (reference sequence). With 6 bases removed from V and 4 bases from J, the gap between germline ends came to 4 bases. The CDR3 loop spans 10 amino acids. The CDR3 spells CSALYNEQFF. CDR3 DNA: TGCAGTGCCTTATACAATGAGCAGTTCTTC.

The V and J genes are TRBV7-2 and TRBJ2-5; TRBD1 is a possible D gene (5 bases). The V end was cut by 0 bases, the J end by 5 bases, with 10 bases between. Germline CDR1 is SGHTA and CDR2 is FQGNSA. CDR3 length equals 14 residues. The DNA for the CDR3 is TGTGCCAGCAGCTTAGCGGGCAGGGTGGAGACCCAGTACTTC. Its protein product is CASSLAGRVETQYF.

This sequence joins TRBV3-1 (or the pseudogene TRBV3-2) and TRBJ1-2; D uncertain. V was cut by 4 bases and J by 3 bases, with 12 bases left in between. CDR1 is LGHDT and CDR2 is YNNKEL in the germline V gene (reference sequence). The CDR3 loop spans 14 amino acids. CDR3 in DNA: TGTGCCAGCAGCCGGAGGACCGAGGACTATGGCTACACCTTC. This gives the protein CASSRRTEDYGYTF.

V is TRBV28 and J is TRBJ2-3, with unresolved D. From germline, CDR1 is MDHEN and CDR2 SYDVKM. The CDR3 has 13 amino acids. V was trimmed by 5 bases and J by 7 bases, leaving 13 bases between them. This chain's CDR3 is CASSGDLSNTQYF. The CDR3 DNA follows: TGTGCCAGCAGTGGTGACTTGTCGAATACGCAGTATTTT.

This clone was seen a handful of times. The chain uses TRBV29-1 and TRBJ2-2, with D tentatively TRBD2 (6 bases). CDR1 is SQVTM and CDR2 is ANQGSEA in the germline V gene. The V end was cut by 7 bases, the J end by 6 bases, with 9 bases between. This CDR3 has 11 amino acids. The CDR3 nucleotides are TGCAGCGCTAGCGACGCCGGGGAGCTGTTTTTT. This codes for CSASDAGELFF.

In this sample, this clone turned up a few times. This chain connects TRBV29-1 to TRBJ2-7; 9 nucleotides agree with TRBD2. The V and J ends lost 3 bases and 5 bases, in that order; junction bases with no gene match: 11. CDR1 and CDR2 from the germline V gene are SQVTM and ANQGSEA. The CDR3 contains 15 residues. The CDR3 is CSVDGRGGRGHEQYF. CDR3 sequence (DNA): TGCAGCGTTGATGGGCGGGGGGGTAGAGGCCACGAGCAGTACTTC.

As concerns this clone: Other DNA sequences of this sample code for an identical CDR3. The chain recombines TRBV11-3 with TRBJ2-7, with D perhaps matching TRBD2 (5 bases). CDR1 and CDR2 from the germline V gene are SGHNT and YENEEA. V was cut by 3 bases and J by 2 bases, with 8 bases left in between. The CDR3 loop spans 13 amino acids. CDR3 DNA: TGTGCCAGCAGCTTTGGGCGGGCCTACGAGCAGTACTTC. The encoded protein is CASSFGRAYEQYF.

The rearrangement uses TRBV19 and TRBJ2-2, with D possibly being TRBD2 (5 bases). The V gene lost 4 bases and the J gene lost 0 bases, with 18 bases spanning the gap. The CDR3 contains 18 residues. From germline, CDR1 is LNHDA and CDR2 SQIVND (reference sequence). CDR3 amino acids: CASSKRLRDYSNTGELFF. CDR3 coding DNA: TGTGCCAGTAGTAAAAGGCTTCGCGACTACTCGAACACCGGGGAGCTGTTTTTT.

This chain connects TRBV27 to TRBJ2-7; D unresolved. This CDR3 region has 15 residues. V lost 3 bases and J 5 bases, leaving 17 bases between the germline ends. Germline V CDR1 and CDR2: MNHEY, SMNVEV (reference sequence). In DNA, the CDR3 is TGTGCCAGCAGTTTGCAGACGTGGGCCAGAGACGAGCAGTACTTC. It yields the protein CASSLQTWARDEQYF.

This chain links TRBV2 with TRBJ1-6; D is perhaps TRBD1 (5 bases). Germline CDR1 SNHLY, CDR2 FYNNEI. Trimming took 7 bases from V and 4 from J, leaving 8 bases between them. The length of the CDR3 is 13 residues. The CDR3 bases are TGTGCCAGCAAGGGGTCGTATAATTCACCCCTCCACTTT. Translation gives CASKGSYNSPLHF.

The chain employs TRBV7-3 and TRBJ2-3; 7 bases are a match to TRBD2. CDR3 length equals 17 residues. Trimming took 1 base from V and 1 from J; bases not matched to a gene: 8. Germline CDR1 SGHTA, CDR2 FQGTGA. For the CDR3, the DNA is TGTGCCAGCAGCTTAAGGGGCGGGGGTAGGGGCACAGATACGCAGTATTTT. Its protein product is CASSLRGGGRGTDTQYF.

This chain links TRBV27 with TRBJ2-6; perhaps TRBD1 as D (6 bases). Germline loops: CDR1 MNHEY, CDR2 SMNVEV (reference sequence). The CDR3 extends over 16 amino acids. Trimming left V 6 bases short and J 3 bases short, with 15 bases between. CDR3 in amino acids: CASSSLRTVGANVLTF. Here the CDR3 DNA reads TGTGCCAGCAGCTCACTTCGGACAGTTGGGGCCAACGTCCTGACTTTC.

J is TRBJ2-7 and V is TRBV28, with D perhaps TRBD1 (5 bases). Trimming removed 2 bases at V and 6 bases at J, with 8 bases between. CDR3 length equals 12 residues. Germline V gene sequence: CDR1 MDHEN, CDR2 SYDVKM. The CDR3 loop reads CASSLARVEQYF. The CDR3 DNA follows: TGTGCCAGCAGTTTAGCCAGGGTCGAGCAGTACTTC.

The rearrangement uses TRBV7-8 and TRBJ1-6; TRBD1 aligns across 9 bases. The CDR3 totals 16 residues. CDR1 SGHVS and CDR2 FQNEAQ come from the germline V gene. V shed 5 bases and J 7 bases; nucleotides not matched to a gene: 9. The CDR3 loop is CASSPWTGTGNSPLHF. The CDR3 DNA is TGTGCCAGCAGCCCTTGGACCGGGACAGGGAATTCACCCCTCCACTTT. The whole variable domain, filled in from reference TRBV7-8 and TRBJ1-6, reads GAGVSQSPRYKVAKRGQDVALRCDPISGHVSLFWYQQALGQGPEFLTYFQNEAQLDKSGLPSDRFFAERPEGSVSTLKIQRTQQEDSAVYLCASSPWTGTGNSPLHFGNGTRLTVT.

The chain is built from TRBV29-1 and TRBJ1-2; possibly TRBD1 for D (5 bases). From germline, CDR1 is SQVTM and CDR2 ANQGSEA. CDR3 length: 12 residues. The V and J ends lost 4 bases and 1 base respectively, with 7 bases between them. CDR3 DNA sequence: TGCAGCGTTGTAGGGGTTAACTATGGCTACACCTTC. Its protein product is CSVVGVNYGYTF.

The CDR3 DNA follows: TGTGCCAGCAGCCGTACCGGGGAGCTGTTTTTT. Translating gives CASSRTGELFF. This sequence joins TRBV11-3 and TRBJ2-2; D call uncertain. Looked up from germline, CDR1 is SGHNT and CDR2 is YENEEA. V lost 5 bases to trimming and J lost 5 bases, with 3 bases between them. This CDR3 contains 11 residues. The full variable domain, completed using reference TRBV11-3 and TRBJ2-2, is EAGVVQSPRYKIIEKKQPVAFWCNPISGHNTLYWYLQNLGQGPELLIRYENEEAVDDSQLPKDRFSAERLKGVDSTLKIQPAELGDSAVYLCASSRTGELFFGEGSRLTVL.

The chain recombines TRBV7-9 with TRBJ1-4; 9 nucleotides align to TRBD1. Germline trimming cut 5 bases from V and 8 bases from J; bases unmatched to any gene: 9. CDR1 is SEHNR, CDR2 FQNEAQ, per germline (reference sequence). This CDR3 contains 15 residues. The CDR3 region is CASSHRDREGEKLFF. Written as DNA, the CDR3 is TGTGCCAGCAGCCACCGGGACAGGGAGGGCGAAAAACTGTTTTTT.